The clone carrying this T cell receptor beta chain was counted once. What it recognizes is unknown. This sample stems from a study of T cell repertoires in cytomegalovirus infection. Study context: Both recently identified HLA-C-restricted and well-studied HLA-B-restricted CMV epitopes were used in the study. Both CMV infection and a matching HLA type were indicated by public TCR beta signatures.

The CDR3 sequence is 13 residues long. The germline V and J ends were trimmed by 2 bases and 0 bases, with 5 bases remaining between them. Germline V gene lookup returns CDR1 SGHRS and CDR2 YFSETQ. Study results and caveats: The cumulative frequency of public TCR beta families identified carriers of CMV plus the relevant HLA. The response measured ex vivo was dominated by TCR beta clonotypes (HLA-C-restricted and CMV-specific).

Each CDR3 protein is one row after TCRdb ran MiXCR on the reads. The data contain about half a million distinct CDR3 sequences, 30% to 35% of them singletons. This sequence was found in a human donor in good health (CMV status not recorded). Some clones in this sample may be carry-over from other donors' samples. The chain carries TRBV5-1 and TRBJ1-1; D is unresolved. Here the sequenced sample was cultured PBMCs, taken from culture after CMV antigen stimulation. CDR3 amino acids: CASSFVMNTEAFF. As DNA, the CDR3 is TGCGCCAGCAGCTTCGTCATGAACACTGAAGCTTTCTTT.